The 4 T cell receptor beta chains below all came from one sample that was sequenced in a study of post-analysis software for immune sequencing data. cDNA libraries of TCR beta carried unique molecular identifiers. Using its own MiXCR run on the PCR reads, TCRdb lists one record per CDR3 protein. The sample holds around 250,000 distinct CDR3 sequences, 36% seen once. Study-wide findings and caveats: TRBV5-6, TRBV5-1 and TRBV20-1 belonged to a set of a few TRBV segments that were more frequent in patients than controls.

Their antigen targets remain unknown. Sequencing was carried out using blood. The receptors stem from a girl aged 5 to 17 with multiple sclerosis.

Many counts were recorded for this clonotype. This chain links TRBV20-1 with TRBJ2-1; D is perhaps TRBD2 (6 bases). Germline V gives CDR1 DFQATT, CDR2 SNEGSKA (reference sequence). The CDR3 length is 15 residues. The V gene lost 1 base and the J gene lost 8 bases, with 18 bases spanning the gap. The CDR3 sequence is CSARAGTGGSDEQFF. The CDR3 bases are TGCAGTGCTAGAGCCGGGACTGGGGGAAGCGATGAGCAGTTCTTC.

The V gene is TRBV7-8, the J gene TRBJ2-3; 7 nucleotides align to TRBD1. Trimming cost V 1 base and J 2 bases; bases outside gene matches: 15. The CDR3 sequence is 19 residues long. The germline gives CDR1 SGHVS, CDR2 FQNEAQ. CDR3 sequence reads: CASSLDGVGTALTTDTQYF. Here the CDR3 DNA reads TGTGCCAGCAGCTTAGATGGAGTGGGGACAGCTCTTACCACAGATACGCAGTATTTT.

This clonotype was observed many times. The CDR3 sequence is CASSEWGQGAYEQYF. Here the CDR3 DNA reads TGTGCCAGCAGTGAATGGGGACAGGGGGCCTACGAGCAGTACTTC. V usage is TRBV6-1 and J usage is TRBJ2-7; 11 nucleotides agree with TRBD1. The ends lost 2 bases at V and 2 bases at J; junction bases unmatched: 2. Germline V gene sequence: CDR1 MNHNS, CDR2 SASEGT. The CDR3 totals 15 residues.

At least ten counts were recorded for this clonotype. This chain links TRBV12-3 or TRBV12-4 with TRBJ2-3; 9 nucleotides agree with TRBD1. The CDR3 sequence is 16 residues long. V lost 5 bases, J lost 5 bases, and 11 bases stayed unmatched. CDR3 sequence (DNA): TGTGCCAGCAGTCCCGGGACAGGGAAGGAACGAGATACGCAGTATTTT. This encodes CASSPGTGKERDTQYF.